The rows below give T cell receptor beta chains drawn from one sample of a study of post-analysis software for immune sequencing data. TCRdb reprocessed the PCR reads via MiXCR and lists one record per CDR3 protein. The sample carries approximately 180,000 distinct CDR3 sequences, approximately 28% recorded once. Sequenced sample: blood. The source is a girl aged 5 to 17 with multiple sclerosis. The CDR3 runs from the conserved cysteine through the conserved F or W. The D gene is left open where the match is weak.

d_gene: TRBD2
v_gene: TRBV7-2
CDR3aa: CASSLGTAGTTYNEQFF

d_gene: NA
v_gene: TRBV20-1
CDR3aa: CSARMNGYEQYF

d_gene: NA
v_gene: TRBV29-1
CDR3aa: CSVERRTSYNEQFF

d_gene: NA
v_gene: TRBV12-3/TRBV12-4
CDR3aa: CASNQQPNEKRFF

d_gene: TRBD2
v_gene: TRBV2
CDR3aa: CASRGTSQTEEQFF

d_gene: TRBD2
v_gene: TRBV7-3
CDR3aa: CASSPSGSYDTQYF

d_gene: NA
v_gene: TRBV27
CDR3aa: CASRKLQGRGETQYF

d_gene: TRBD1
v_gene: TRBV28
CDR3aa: CASSFVGQGSTEAFF

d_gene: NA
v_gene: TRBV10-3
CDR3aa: CAISVTDEAVRGNEQFF

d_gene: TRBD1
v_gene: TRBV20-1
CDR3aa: CSVTGGNQPQHF

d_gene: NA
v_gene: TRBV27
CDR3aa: CASSLLLPARQGEQFF

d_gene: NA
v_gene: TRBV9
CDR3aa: CASSARDFYNEQFF

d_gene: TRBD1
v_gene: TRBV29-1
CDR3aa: CSVGRQGGQYF

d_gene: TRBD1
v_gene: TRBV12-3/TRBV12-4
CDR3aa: CASTIQGVAERETQYF

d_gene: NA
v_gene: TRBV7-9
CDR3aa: CASSSPEGDGADTQYF

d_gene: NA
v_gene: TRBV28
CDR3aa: CASTLPRGLWDGYTF

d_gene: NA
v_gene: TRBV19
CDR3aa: CASSIEGDSNQPQHF

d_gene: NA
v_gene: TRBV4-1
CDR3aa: CASSSGTTDQPQHF

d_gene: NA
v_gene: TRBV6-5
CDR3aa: CASSWGPDIIGDSGTHYEQYF

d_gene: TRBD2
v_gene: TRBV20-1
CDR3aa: CSARPSGTRAGELFF

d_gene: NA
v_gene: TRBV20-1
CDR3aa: CSARGGLNYEQYF

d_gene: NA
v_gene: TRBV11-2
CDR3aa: CASSLDGGLSNQPQHF

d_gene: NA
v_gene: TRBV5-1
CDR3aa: CASSLGWDINYGYTF

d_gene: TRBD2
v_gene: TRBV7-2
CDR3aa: CASSRTSGGYYEQYF

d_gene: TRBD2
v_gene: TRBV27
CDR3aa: CARKGVTTSGTYNEQFF

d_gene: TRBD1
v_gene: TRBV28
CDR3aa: CASSVPGQGYYGYTF

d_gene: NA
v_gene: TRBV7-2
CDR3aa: CASSLSSTENQPQHF

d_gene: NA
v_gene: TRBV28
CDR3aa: CASSLQRSYGYTF

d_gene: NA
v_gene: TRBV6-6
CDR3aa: CATNRSPKYEQYF

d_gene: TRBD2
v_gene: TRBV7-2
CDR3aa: CASSLEGLAVQETQYF

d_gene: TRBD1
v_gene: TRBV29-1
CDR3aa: CSVGRGPGYTF

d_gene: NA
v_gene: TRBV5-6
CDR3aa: CASSTPSSYEQYF

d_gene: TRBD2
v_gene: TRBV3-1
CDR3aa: CASSQGLASYEQFF

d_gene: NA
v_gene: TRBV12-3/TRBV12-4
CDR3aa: CASSFARPGTDTEAFF

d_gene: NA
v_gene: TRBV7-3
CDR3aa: CASSLYGQLTEAFF

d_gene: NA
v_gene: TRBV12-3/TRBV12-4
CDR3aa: CASSIRTDEAFF

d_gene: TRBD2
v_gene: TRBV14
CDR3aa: CASSQTGTSGRALEQFF

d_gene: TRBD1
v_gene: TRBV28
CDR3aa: CASSPPRGQGTYEQYF

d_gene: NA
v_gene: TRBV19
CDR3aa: CASTPTGKGFTEAFF

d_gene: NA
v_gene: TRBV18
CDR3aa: CASSPGRSYGYTF

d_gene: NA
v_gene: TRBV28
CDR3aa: CASSVPGLNLNTEAFF

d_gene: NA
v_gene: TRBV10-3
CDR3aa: CAISESRGSAPGEQYF

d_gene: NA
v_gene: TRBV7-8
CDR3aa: CASSRDRLSYEQYF

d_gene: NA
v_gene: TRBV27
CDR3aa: CASSLTQGLPLGQYF

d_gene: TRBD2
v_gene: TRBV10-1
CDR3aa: CASSEGTSDYNEQYF

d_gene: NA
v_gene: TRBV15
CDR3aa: CATSRVRKTYEQYF

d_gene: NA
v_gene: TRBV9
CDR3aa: CASSDLWGGTDTQYF

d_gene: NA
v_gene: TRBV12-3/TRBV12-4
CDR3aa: CASRPDGHSNQPQHF

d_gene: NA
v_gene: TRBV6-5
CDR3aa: CASTRGDYGYTF

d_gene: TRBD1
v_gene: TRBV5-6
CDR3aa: CASSLKGTGGNQPQHF

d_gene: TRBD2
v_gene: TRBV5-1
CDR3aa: CASSLGLIAGATEQYF

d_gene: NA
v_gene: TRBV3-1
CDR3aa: CASSHRGETDTQYF

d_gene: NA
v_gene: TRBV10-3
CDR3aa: CAIRESQGRQPQHF

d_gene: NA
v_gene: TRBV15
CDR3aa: CATSRVYNEQFF

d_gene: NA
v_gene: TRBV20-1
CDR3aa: CSAHIPEAFF

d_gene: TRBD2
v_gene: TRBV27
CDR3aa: CASSLSAGWLAGDGYEQYF

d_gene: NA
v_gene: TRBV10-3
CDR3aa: CAISGAVTYTGELFF

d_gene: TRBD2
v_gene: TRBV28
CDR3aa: CASSSPGGRDFQYF

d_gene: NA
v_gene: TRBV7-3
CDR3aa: CASSYARSNTQYF